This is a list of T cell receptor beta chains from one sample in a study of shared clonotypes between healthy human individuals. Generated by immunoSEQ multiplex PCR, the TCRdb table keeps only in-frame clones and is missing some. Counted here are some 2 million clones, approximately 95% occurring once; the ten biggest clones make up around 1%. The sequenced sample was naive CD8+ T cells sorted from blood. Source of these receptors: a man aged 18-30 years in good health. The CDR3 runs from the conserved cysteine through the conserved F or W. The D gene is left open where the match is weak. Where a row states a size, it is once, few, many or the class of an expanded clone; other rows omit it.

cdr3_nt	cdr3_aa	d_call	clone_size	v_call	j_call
TGTGCCAGCAGTGTCCGACAAGACGAGCAGTACTTC	CASSVRQDEQYF	NA	once	TRBV25-1	TRBJ2-7
TGTGCCAGCAGGGCAGGGGGGTCTGGGGCCAACGTCCTGACTTTC	CASRAGGSGANVLTF	NA	NA	TRBV2	TRBJ2-6
TGTGCCAGCAAAGAGCAGGGATACACTGAAGCTTTCTTT	CASKEQGYTEAFF	NA	NA	TRBV28	TRBJ1-1
TGTGCCAGCAGCTTAGCGGGGGCTCAGTTCTTC	CASSLAGAQFF	NA	NA	TRBV11-2	TRBJ2-1
TGTGCCAGCAGCCCGGGCTTTGGAAACTATGGCTACACCTTC	CASSPGFGNYGYTF	NA	NA	TRBV5-6	TRBJ1-2
TGTGCCAGCAGCTTCGGAGCGGATACGCAGTATTTT	CASSFGADTQYF	NA	NA	TRBV7-9	TRBJ2-3
TGCGCCAGCAGTGGACAGGGGGCCTTGTCACCCCTCCACTTT	CASSGQGALSPLHF	TRBD1	NA	TRBV10-2	TRBJ1-6
TGTGCCAGCTCACCAAATGGACAGGGGGCGCTGAACTATGGCTACACCTTC	CASSPNGQGALNYGYTF	TRBD1	NA	TRBV18	TRBJ1-2
TGTGCCAGCAGTTTACTTCACAGCGGAGGCGAGCAGTACTTC	CASSLLHSGGEQYF	NA	NA	TRBV28	TRBJ2-7
TGTGCCTCTCTCGGGGCGGGTGCAACTAATGAAAAACTGTTTTTT	CASLGAGATNEKLFF	NA	NA	TRBV28	TRBJ1-4
TGTGCCTGGAGTGAAAACAGGGAGATGAACACTGAAGCTTTCTTT	CAWSENREMNTEAFF	NA	once	TRBV30	TRBJ1-1
TGTGCCAGCAGCGTAGGGCGGTACACTGAAGCTTTCTTT	CASSVGRYTEAFF	NA	few	TRBV9	TRBJ1-1
TGTGCCAGCAGCGGAGGACAGGGGAATAATTCACCCCTCCACTTT	CASSGGQGNNSPLHF	TRBD1	NA	TRBV7-9	TRBJ1-6
TGTGCCAGCAGCCCCCGGGACACGGGAGTAGATGGGGAGACCCAGTACTTC	CASSPRDTGVDGETQYF	NA	NA	TRBV7-9	TRBJ2-5
TGCGCCAGCAGCTTGGTGGCTAGCGGGAGGATCGCCTACAATGAGCAGTTCTTC	CASSLVASGRIAYNEQFF	TRBD2	NA	TRBV5-1	TRBJ2-1
TGCGCCAGCAGCCACGAACAGGGAGCCGGAGCACGGACTGAAGCTTTCTTT	CASSHEQGAGARTEAFF	NA	NA	TRBV4-1	TRBJ1-1
TGTGCCAGCAGCGACAGGGTCGGGAGCCAGCCCCAGCATTTT	CASSDRVGSQPQHF	TRBD1	few	TRBV7-2	TRBJ1-5
TGTGCCAGCAGTCCTGGGGCGACCCAGTACTTC	CASSPGATQYF	NA	NA	TRBV11-2	TRBJ2-5
TGCGCCAGCAGCTTGATACAGGGGGCTCTGTACGAGCAGTACTTC	CASSLIQGALYEQYF	TRBD1	NA	TRBV5-1	TRBJ2-7
TGTGCCAGCAGCTTCCGGCCGATGAGCACAGATACGCAGTATTTT	CASSFRPMSTDTQYF	NA	NA	TRBV7-3	TRBJ2-3
TGTGCCAGCAGCTTTCAACAGGGACCCTACGAGCAGTACTTC	CASSFQQGPYEQYF	NA	NA	TRBV5-5	TRBJ2-7
TGTGCCAGCAGTGACCGGGGGAACGAGCAGTACTTC	CASSDRGNEQYF	NA	NA	TRBV2	TRBJ2-7
TGTGCCAGCAGGCTTCGGCCCTCCTACGAGCAGTACTTC	CASRLRPSYEQYF	NA	NA	TRBV7-8	TRBJ2-7
TGTGCCAGCAGTACACTAGCGGGAGGTTACGAGCAGTACTTC	CASSTLAGGYEQYF	TRBD2	NA	TRBV6-5	TRBJ2-7
TGTGCCAGTAGTATAGTAGACAGGGAGGGGGACCAGTACTTC	CASSIVDREGDQYF	NA	NA	TRBV19	TRBJ2-5